These T cell receptor beta chains were read from a single sample in a study of response to subunit inactivated influenza vaccine. TCRdb re-called the RT-PCR reads through MiXCR, storing one row per CDR3 protein. Of hundreds of thousands of distinct CDR3 sequences in the sample, around 20% were seen once. Sequenced material: PBMCs from blood, taken roughly 5 days after vaccination. The receptors were sampled from a man between 45 and 60 years old who received an inactivated influenza vaccine. Each CDR3 is given with its conserved first and last residue. Fields, in order: D gene, CDR3 length, clone size, J gene, V gene, CDR3 DNA, CDR3 protein. The D gene is left open where the match is weak. Size is stated for part of the rows, as once, few or many counts, or as a class when the clone is expanded.

D: .; length: 13; size: many; J: TRBJ2-1; V: TRBV29-1; DNA: TGCAGCGTTGACCCTGCTTCAGGTTATGAGCAGTTCTTC; CDR3: CSVDPASGYEQFF
D: TRBD1; length: 15; size: few; J: TRBJ2-7; V: TRBV6-2/TRBV6-3; DNA: TGTGCCAGCAGTCCCTGGACAGGCCTTTCCTACGAGCAGTACTTC; CDR3: CASSPWTGLSYEQYF
D: .; length: 14; size: few; J: TRBJ1-6; V: TRBV20-1; DNA: TGCAGTGCTCAAGGGACCTCCTATAATTCACCCCTCCACTTT; CDR3: CSAQGTSYNSPLHF
D: .; length: 14; size: few; J: TRBJ2-7; V: TRBV5-1; DNA: TGCGCCAGCACCCCCGAGGGCTCGATCTACGAGCAGTACTTC; CDR3: CASTPEGSIYEQYF
D: TRBD2; length: 14; size: .; J: TRBJ2-1; V: TRBV24-1; DNA: TGTGCCACCAGTGCCAACAGCGGGGCCAATGAGCAGTTCTTC; CDR3: CATSANSGANEQFF
D: .; length: 15; size: few; J: TRBJ1-1; V: TRBV4-2; DNA: TGTGCCAGCAGCCAAGATCTAACAGTTGGGACTGAAGCTTTCTTT; CDR3: CASSQDLTVGTEAFF
D: TRBD1; length: 16; size: few; J: TRBJ2-4; V: TRBV28; DNA: TGTGCCAGCAGCGAGCACTACACAGGGGACAAAAACATTCAGTACTTC; CDR3: CASSEHYTGDKNIQYF
D: .; length: 20; size: .; J: TRBJ2-3; V: TRBV21-1; DNA: TGTGCCAGCAGCAAAGCTCTTGGTATGGAGGCTAGCGGGAGCACAGATACGCAGTATTTT; CDR3: CASSKALGMEASGSTDTQYF
D: TRBD2; length: 16; size: many; J: TRBJ2-5; V: TRBV5-1; DNA: TGTGCCAGCAGCTTAGTTCTAGCGGGGGGACAAGAGACCCAGTACTTC; CDR3: CASSLVLAGGQETQYF
D: TRBD2; length: 15; size: few; J: TRBJ2-1; V: TRBV6-2/TRBV6-3; DNA: TGTGCCAGCAGATTAGCGGGGGGGCCGAGTAATGAGCAGTTCTTC; CDR3: CASRLAGGPSNEQFF
D: TRBD2; length: 14; size: few; J: TRBJ2-7; V: TRBV5-1; DNA: TGCGCCAGCAGCTCGGGGGGAGGGGTCTACGAGCAGTACTTC; CDR3: CASSSGGGVYEQYF
D: .; length: 16; size: many; J: TRBJ2-1; V: TRBV20-1; DNA: TGCAGTGCTAGGATGGTAGGGGGAGACTCCTACAATGAGCAGTTCTTC; CDR3: CSARMVGGDSYNEQFF
D: .; length: 13; size: many; J: TRBJ2-5; V: TRBV5-1; DNA: TGCGCCAGCAGCTTGACGCGCCAAGAGACCCAGTACTTC; CDR3: CASSLTRQETQYF
D: .; length: 15; size: .; J: TRBJ2-1; V: TRBV7-9; DNA: TGTGCCAGCAGCCCGAGGGACATCTCCTACAATGAGCAGTTCTTC; CDR3: CASSPRDISYNEQFF
D: .; length: 15; size: .; J: TRBJ1-2; V: TRBV20-1; DNA: TGCAGTGCTAGCGACGCGGGGACTTTTAACTATGGCTACACCTTC; CDR3: CSASDAGTFNYGYTF
D: TRBD1; length: 13; size: few; J: TRBJ1-2; V: TRBV28; DNA: TGTGCCATCGAGGACAGGTCTAACTATGGCTACACCTTC; CDR3: CAIEDRSNYGYTF
D: .; length: 16; size: .; J: TRBJ2-7; V: TRBV15; DNA: TGTGCCACCAGCCCGAAAGGCAGGGCGAAACCCTACGAGCAGTACTTC; CDR3: CATSPKGRAKPYEQYF